The present entry profiles one T cell receptor (beta chain) with its context. Its antigen is still unknown. This sample is drawn from a study of cytomegalovirus exposure and HLA in healthy donors. Germline-derived CDR1 and CDR2 are SGDLS and YYNGEE. V dropped 4 bases and J dropped 2; count of bases not matched to a gene: 7. This CDR3 comprises 15 residues. Study-wide results and limits: It was reportedly the case that the classifier diagnosed cytomegalovirus status with high specificity and sensitivity. Per a later analysis, approximately 16,000 TCR beta sequences showed association with HLA alleles at 0.05 false discovery rate.

Every donor was a healthy person donating bone marrow. PCR was performed using 60 Vbeta and 13 Jbeta primers. TCRdb's table, derived via immunoSEQ multiplex PCR, lists solely in-frame clones and lacks some. The profile shows approximately 140,000 clones, roughly 80% of them singletons. The chain is built from TRBV9 and TRBJ2-3; TRBD1 aligns across 7 bases. Specimen: PBMCs. This clonotype originated in a boy aged 5-17 years in good health and CMV-seronegative. CDR3: CASSPSGTATDTQYF. CDR3 nucleotide sequence: TGTGCCAGCAGCCCCTCCGGGACAGCCACAGATACGCAGTATTTT.